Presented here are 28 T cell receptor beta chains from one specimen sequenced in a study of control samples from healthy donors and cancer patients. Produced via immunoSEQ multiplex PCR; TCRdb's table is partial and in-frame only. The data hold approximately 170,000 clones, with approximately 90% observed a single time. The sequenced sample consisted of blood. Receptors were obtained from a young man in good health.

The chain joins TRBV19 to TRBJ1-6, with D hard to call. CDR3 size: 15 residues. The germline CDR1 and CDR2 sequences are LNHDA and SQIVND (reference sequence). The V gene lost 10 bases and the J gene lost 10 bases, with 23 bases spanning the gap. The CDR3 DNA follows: TGTGCCACCTCCGGCTCGGCAGCCTGGGAGTCACCCCTCCACTTT. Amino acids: CATSGSAAWESPLHF.

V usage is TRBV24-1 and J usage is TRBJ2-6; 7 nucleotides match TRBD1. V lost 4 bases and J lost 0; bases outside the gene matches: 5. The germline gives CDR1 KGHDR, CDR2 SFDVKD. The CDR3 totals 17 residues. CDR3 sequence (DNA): TGTGCCACCAGTGACCGGGACAGTCACTCTGGGGCCAACGTCCTGACTTTC. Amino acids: CATSDRDSHSGANVLTF.

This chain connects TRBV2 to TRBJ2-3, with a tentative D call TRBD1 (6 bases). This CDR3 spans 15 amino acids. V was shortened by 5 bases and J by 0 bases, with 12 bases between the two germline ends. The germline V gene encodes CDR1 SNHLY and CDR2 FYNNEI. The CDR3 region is CASSQQGLSTDTQYF. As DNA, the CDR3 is TGTGCCAGCAGTCAACAGGGCCTGAGCACAGATACGCAGTATTTT.

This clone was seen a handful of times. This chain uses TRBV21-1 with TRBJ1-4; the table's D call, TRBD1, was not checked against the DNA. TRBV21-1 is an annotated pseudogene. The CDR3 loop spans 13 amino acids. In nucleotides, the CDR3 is TGTGCCCGCACCGGGACAGGGGGTGAAAAACTGTTTTTT. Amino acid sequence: CARTGTGGEKLFF.

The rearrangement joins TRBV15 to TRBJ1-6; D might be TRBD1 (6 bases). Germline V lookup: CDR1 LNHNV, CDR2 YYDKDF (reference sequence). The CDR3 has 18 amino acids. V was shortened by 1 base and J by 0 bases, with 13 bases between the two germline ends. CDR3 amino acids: CATSRGIQGSSYNSPLHF. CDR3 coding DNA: TGTGCCACCAGCAGAGGTATACAGGGAAGCTCCTATAATTCACCCCTCCACTTT.

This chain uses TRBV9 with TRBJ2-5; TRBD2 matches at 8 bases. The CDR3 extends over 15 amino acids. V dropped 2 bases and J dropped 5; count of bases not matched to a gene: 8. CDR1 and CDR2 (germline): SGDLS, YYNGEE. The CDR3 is CASSVGGRNKETQYF. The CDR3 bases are TGTGCCAGCAGCGTGGGCGGGAGGAACAAGGAGACCCAGTACTTC.

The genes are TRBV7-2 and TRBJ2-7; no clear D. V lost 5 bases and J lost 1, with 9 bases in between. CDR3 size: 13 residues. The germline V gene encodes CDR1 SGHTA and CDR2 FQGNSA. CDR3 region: CASSPSLSYEQYF. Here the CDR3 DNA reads TGTGCCAGCAGCCCTTCTTTGTCCTACGAGCAGTACTTC.

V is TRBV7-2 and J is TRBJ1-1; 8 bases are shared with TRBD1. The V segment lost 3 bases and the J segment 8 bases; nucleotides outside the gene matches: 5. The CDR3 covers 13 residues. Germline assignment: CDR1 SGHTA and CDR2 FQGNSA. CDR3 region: CASSLGTGLEAFF. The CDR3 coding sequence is TGTGCCAGCAGCTTGGGGACAGGCTTAGAAGCTTTCTTT.

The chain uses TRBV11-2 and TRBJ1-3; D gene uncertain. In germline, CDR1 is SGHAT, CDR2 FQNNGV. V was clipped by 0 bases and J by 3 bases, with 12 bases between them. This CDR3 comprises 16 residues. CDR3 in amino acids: CASSLEVGLVGNTIYF. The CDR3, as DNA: TGTGCCAGCAGCTTAGAAGTGGGGTTGGTTGGAAACACCATATATTTT.

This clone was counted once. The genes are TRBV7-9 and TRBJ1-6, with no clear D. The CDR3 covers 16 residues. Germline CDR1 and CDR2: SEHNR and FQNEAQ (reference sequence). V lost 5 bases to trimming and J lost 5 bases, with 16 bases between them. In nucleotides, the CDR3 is TGTGCCAGCAGCCCCCTGGGAGTCCTTAATAATTCACCCCTCCACTTT. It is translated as CASSPLGVLNNSPLHF.

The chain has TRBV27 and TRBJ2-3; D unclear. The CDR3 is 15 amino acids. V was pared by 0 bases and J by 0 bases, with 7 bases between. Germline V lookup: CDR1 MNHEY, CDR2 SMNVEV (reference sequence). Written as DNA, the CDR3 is TGTGCCAGCAGTTTATCCAGGCCTAGCACAGATACGCAGTATTTT. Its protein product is CASSLSRPSTDTQYF.

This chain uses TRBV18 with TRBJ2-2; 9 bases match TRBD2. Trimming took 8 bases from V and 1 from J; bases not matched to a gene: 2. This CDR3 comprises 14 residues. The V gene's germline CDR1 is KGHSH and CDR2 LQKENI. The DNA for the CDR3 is TGTGCCAGCCCAGCGGGGGGGAACACCGGGGAGCTGTTTTTT. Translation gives CASPAGGNTGELFF.

The CDR3 coding sequence is TGTGCCAGCAGCGTAGCCCCGGGGCCGCAAGAGACCCAGTACTTC. Translating it yields CASSVAPGPQETQYF. The V and J genes are TRBV9 and TRBJ2-5; D is perhaps TRBD1 or TRBD2 (5 bases each). CDR1 and CDR2 from the germline V gene are SGDLS and YYNGEE. V was cut by 0 bases and J by 2 bases, with 11 bases left in between. The CDR3 is 15 amino acids.

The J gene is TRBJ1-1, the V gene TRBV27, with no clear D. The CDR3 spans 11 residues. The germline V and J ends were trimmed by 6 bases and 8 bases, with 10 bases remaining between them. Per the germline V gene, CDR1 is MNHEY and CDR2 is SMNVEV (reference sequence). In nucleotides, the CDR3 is TGTGCCAGCAGCCGCCCCCCCGAAGCTTTCTTT. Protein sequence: CASSRPPEAFF.

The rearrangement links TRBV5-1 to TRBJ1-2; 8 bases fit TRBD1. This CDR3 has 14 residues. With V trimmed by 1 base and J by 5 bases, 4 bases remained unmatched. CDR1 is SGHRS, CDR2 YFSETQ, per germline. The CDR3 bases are TGCGCCAGCAGCTTGCAGGGGGCTCGTTATGGCTACACCTTC. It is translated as CASSLQGARYGYTF.

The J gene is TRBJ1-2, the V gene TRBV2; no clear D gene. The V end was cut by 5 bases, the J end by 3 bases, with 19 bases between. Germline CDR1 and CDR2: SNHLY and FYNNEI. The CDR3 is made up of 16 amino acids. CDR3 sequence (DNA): TGTGCCAGCAGTCCCCTAGGAGCCAGGAATGACTATGGCTACACCTTC. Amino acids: CASSPLGARNDYGYTF.

The CDR3 here is CASSQLAGKFNEQFF. The CDR3 DNA reads TGTGCCAGCAGTCAGCTAGCGGGAAAATTCAATGAGCAGTTCTTC. The gene calls are TRBV28 and TRBJ2-1; 9 nucleotides agree with TRBD2. Germline values: CDR1 MDHEN, CDR2 SYDVKM. V shed 5 bases, J shed 6 bases, and the junction held 8 bases outside the gene matches. This CDR3 region has 15 residues.

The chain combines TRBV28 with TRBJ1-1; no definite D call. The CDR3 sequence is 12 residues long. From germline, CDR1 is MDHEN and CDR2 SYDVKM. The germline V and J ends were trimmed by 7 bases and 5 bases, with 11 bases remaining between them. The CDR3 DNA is TGTGCCAGCAACATCTTGAGTACTGAAGCTTTCTTT. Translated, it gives CASNILSTEAFF.

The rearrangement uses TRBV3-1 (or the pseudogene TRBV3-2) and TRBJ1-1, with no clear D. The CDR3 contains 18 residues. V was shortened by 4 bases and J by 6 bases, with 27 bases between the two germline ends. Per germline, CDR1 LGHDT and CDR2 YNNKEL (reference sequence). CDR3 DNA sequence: TGTGCCAGCAGCCGCTACAGTACCGGTGAGAGGCGAGTCGCTGAAGCTTTCTTT. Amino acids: CASSRYSTGERRVAEAFF.

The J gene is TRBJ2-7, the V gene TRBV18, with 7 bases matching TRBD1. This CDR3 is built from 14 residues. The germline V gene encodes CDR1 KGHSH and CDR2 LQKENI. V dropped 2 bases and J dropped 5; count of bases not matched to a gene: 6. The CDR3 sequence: CASSPGYRGNEQYF. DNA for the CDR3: TGTGCCAGCTCACCAGGGTACAGGGGAAACGAGCAGTACTTC.

Written as DNA, the CDR3 is TGTGCCTGGACCCTCAACATGAACACTGAAGCTTTCTTT. This encodes CAWTLNMNTEAFF. The chain employs TRBV30 and TRBJ1-1; D gene uncertain. This CDR3 has 13 amino acids. The germline gives CDR1 GTSNPN, CDR2 SVGIG (reference sequence). The V end lost 4 bases, the J end lost 0 bases, and 9 bases lay between the germline ends.

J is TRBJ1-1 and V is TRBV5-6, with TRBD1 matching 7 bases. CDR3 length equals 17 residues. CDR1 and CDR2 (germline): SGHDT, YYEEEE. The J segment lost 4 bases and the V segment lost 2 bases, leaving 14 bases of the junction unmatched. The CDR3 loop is CASSFSPGQSRGTEAFF. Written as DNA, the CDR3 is TGTGCCAGCAGCTTCTCTCCGGGACAGAGTCGGGGCACTGAAGCTTTCTTT.

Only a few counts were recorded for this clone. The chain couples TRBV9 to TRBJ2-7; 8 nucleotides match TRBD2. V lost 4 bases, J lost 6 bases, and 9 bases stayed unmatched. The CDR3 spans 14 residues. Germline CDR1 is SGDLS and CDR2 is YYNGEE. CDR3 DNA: TGTGCCAGCAGCCGGCAACGGGAGGGGGGCGAGCAGTACTTC. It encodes CASSRQREGGEQYF.

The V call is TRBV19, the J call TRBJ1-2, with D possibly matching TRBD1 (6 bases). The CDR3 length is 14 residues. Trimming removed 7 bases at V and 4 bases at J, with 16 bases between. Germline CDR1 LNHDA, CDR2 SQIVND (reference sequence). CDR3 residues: CASTDPKQGYGYTF. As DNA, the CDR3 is TGTGCCAGTACTGATCCGAAACAGGGCTATGGCTACACCTTC.

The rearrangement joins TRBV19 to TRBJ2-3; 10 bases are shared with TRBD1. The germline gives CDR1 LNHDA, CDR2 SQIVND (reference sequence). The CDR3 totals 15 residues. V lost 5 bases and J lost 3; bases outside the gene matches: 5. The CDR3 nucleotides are TGTGCCAGTAGTGCCCGGGACAGGGGAACAGATACGCAGTATTTT. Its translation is CASSARDRGTDTQYF.

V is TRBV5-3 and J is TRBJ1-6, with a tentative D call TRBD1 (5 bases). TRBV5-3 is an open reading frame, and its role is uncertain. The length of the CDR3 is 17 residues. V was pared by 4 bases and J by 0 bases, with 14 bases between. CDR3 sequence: CARSPKNGGSYNSPLHF. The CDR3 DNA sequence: TGTGCCAGAAGCCCAAAAAACGGGGGCTCCTATAATTCACCCCTCCACTTT.

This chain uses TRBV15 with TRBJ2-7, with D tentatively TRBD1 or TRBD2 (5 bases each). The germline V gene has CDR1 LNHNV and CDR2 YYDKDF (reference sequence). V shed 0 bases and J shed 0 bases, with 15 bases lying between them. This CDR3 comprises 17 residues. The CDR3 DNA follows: TGTGCCACCAGCAGAGATCTACCTCCAGGGAGCTCCTACGAGCAGTACTTC. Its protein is CATSRDLPPGSSYEQYF. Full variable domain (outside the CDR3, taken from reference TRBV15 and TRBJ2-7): DAMVIQNPRYQVTQFGKPVTLSCSQTLNHNVMYWYQQKSSQAPKLLFHYYDKDFNNEADTPDNFQSRRPNTSFCFLDIRSPGLGDTAMYLCATSRDLPPGSSYEQYFGPGTRLTVT.

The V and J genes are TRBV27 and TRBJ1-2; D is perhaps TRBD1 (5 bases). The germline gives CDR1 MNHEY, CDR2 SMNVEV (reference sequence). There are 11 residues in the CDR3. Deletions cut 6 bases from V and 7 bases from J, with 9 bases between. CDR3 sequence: CASRGLIGYTF. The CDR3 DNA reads TGTGCCAGCAGGGGGCTGATTGGCTACACCTTC.